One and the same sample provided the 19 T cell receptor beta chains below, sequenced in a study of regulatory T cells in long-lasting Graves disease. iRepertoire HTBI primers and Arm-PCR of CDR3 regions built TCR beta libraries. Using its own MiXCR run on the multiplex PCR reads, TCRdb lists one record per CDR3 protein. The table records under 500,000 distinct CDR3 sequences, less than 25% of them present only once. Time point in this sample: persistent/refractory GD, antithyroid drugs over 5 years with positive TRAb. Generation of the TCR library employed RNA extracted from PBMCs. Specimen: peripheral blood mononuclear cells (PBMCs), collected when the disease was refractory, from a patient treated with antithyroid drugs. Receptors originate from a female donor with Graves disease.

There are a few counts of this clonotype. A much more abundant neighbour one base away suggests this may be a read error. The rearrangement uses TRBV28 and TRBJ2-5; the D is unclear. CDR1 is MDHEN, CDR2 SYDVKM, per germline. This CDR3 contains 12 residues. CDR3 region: CASSGVQGTQYF. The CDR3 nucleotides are TGTGCCAGCAGTGGGGTCCAAGGGACCCAGTACTTC.

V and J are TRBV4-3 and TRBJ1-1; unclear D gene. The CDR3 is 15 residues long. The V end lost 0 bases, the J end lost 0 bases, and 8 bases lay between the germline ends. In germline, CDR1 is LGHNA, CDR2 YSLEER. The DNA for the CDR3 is TGCGCCAGCAGCCAAGATACAGCTATGAACACTGAAGCTTTCTTT. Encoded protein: CASSQDTAMNTEAFF.

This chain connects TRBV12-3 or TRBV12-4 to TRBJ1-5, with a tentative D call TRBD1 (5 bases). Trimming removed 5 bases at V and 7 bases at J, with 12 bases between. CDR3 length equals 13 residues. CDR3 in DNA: TGTGCCAGCAGTGGCAGGGCAGGGCAGCCCCAGCATTTT. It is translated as CASSGRAGQPQHF.

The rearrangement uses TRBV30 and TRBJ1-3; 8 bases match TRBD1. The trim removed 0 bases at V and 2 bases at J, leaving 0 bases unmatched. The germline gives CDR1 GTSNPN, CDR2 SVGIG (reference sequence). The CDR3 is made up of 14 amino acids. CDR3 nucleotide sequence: TGTGCCTGGAGTGTGGGACAGGCTGGAAACACCATATATTTT. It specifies CAWSVGQAGNTIYF.

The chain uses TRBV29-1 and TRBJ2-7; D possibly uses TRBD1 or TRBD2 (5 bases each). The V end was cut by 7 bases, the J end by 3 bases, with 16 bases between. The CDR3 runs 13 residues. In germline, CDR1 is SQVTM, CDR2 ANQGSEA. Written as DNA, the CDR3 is TGCAGCGCACTAATCCGGGACGGCTACGAGCAGTACTTC. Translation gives CSALIRDGYEQYF.

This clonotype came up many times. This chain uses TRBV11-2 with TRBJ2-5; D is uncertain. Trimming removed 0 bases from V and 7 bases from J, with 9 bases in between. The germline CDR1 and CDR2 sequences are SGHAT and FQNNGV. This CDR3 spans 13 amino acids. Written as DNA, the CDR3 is TGTGCCAGCAGCTTAGAGTCGCTCGCGACCCAGTACTTC. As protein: CASSLESLATQYF. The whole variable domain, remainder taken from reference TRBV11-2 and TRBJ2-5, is EAGVAQSPRYKIIEKRQSVAFWCNPISGHATLYWYQQILGQGPKLLIQFQNNGVVDDSQLPKDRFSAERLKGVDSTLKIQPAKLEDSAVYLCASSLESLATQYFGPGTRLLVL.

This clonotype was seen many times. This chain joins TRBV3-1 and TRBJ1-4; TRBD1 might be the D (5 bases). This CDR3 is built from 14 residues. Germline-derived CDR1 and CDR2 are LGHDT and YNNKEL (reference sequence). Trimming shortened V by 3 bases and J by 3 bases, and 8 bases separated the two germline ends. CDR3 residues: CASSQGRANEKLFF. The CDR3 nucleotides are TGTGCCAGCAGCCAGGGGCGGGCTAATGAAAAACTGTTTTTT.

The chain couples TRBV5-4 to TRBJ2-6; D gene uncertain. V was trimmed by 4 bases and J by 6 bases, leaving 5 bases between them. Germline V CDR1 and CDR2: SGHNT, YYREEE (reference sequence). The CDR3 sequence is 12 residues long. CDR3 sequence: CASSLQANVLTF. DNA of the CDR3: TGTGCCAGCAGCCTTCAGGCCAACGTCCTGACTTTC.

The CDR3 DNA reads TGTGCCAGTAGTGGTAAGGGGGCGGTTGAAAAACTGTTTTTT. Protein: CASSGKGAVEKLFF. The V call is TRBV19, the J call TRBJ1-4; 7 nucleotides agree with TRBD1. This CDR3 spans 14 amino acids. V trimming: 5 bases; J trimming: 7 bases; junction bases outside the gene matches: 7. The germline V gene encodes CDR1 LNHDA and CDR2 SQIVND (reference sequence).

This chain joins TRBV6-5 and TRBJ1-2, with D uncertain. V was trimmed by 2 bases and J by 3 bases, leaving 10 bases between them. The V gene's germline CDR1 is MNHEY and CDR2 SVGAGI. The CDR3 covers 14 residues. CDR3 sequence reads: CASSYAVTDYGYTF. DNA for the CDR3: TGTGCCAGCAGTTACGCTGTTACTGACTATGGCTACACCTTC.

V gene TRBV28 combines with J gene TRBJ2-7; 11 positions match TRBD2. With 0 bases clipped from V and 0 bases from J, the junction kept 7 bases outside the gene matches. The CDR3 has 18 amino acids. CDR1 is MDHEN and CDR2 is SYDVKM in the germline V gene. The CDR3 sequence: CASSLWETSGTYSYEQYF. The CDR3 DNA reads TGTGCCAGCAGTTTATGGGAGACTAGCGGGACTTACTCCTACGAGCAGTACTTC.

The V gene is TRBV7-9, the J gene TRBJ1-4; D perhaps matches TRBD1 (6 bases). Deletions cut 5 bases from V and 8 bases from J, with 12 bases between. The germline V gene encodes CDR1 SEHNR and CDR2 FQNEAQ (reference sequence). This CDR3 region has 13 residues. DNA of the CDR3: TGTGCCAGCAGCGGAAAGGGGGACGAAAAACTGTTTTTT. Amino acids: CASSGKGDEKLFF. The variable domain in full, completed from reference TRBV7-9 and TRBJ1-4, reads DTGVSQNPRHKITKRGQNVTFRCDPISEHNRLYWYRQTLGQGPEFLTYFQNEAQLEKSRLLSDRFSAERPKGSFSTLEIQRTEQGDSAMYLCASSGKGDEKLFFGSGTQLSVL.

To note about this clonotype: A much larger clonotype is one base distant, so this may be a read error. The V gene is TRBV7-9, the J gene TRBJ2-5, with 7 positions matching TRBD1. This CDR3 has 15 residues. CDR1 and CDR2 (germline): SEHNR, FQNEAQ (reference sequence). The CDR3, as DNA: TGTGCCAGCAGCCGAGGCCCGACAGGGAAAGAGACCCAGCACTTC. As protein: CASSRGPTGKETQHF.

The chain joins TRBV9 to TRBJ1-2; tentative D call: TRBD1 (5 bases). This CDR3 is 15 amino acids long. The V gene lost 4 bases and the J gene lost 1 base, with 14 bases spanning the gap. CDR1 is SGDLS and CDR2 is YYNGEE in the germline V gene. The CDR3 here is CASSPRQTVNYGYTF. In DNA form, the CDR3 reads TGTGCCAGCAGCCCCCGACAGACGGTTAACTATGGCTACACCTTC.

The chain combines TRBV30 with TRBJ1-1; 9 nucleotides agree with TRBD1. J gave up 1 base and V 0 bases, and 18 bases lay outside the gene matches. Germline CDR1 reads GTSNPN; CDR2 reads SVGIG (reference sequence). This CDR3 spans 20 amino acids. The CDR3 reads CAWSVRETGGPKDWNTEAFF. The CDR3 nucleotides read TGTGCCTGGAGTGTACGTGAGACAGGGGGTCCAAAGGATTGGAACACTGAAGCTTTCTTT.

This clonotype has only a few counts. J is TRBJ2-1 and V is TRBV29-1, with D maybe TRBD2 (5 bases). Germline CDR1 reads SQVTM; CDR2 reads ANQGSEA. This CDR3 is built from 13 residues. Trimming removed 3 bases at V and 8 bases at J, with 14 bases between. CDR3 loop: CSVDEEGMDEQFF. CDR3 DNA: TGCAGCGTTGATGAAGAGGGAATGGATGAGCAGTTCTTC.

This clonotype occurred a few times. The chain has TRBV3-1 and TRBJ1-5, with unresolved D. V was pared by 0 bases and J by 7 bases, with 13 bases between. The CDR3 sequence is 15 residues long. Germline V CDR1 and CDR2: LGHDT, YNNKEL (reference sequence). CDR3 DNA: TGTGCCAGCAGCCAAGACGCCGGGGATGGCCAGCCCCAGCATTTT. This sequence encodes CASSQDAGDGQPQHF.

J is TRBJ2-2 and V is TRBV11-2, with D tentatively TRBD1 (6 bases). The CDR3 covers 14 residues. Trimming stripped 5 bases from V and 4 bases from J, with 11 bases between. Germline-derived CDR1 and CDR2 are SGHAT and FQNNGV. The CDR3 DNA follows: TGTGCCAGCAGCCTCGGACAGCGCACCGGGGAGCTGTTTTTT. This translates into CASSLGQRTGELFF.

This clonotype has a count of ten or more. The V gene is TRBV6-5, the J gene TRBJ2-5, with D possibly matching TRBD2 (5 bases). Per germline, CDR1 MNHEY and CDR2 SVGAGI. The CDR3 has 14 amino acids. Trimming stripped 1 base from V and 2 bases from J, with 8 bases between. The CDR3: CASSYLTTQETQYF. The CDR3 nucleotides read TGTGCCAGCAGTTACTTGACTACACAAGAGACCCAGTACTTC.